Listed below are T cell receptor beta chains from one sample, sequenced in a study of OX40 agonist ivuxolimab in advanced cancers. The data were produced by immunoSEQ multiplex PCR, yet TCRdb's version contains in-frame clones alone and is incomplete. The sample holds 30,000 to 35,000 clones, 70% to 85% seen once. Here the sequenced sample was CD4+ or CD8+ T cells sorted from blood, taken in a trial of the OX40 agonist ivuxolimab. These receptors all stem from an adult with an advanced solid tumor such as melanoma, head and neck, liver or kidney cancer. Both conserved end residues are part of each CDR3. Each record gives: clone size, J gene, V gene, D gene, CDR3 DNA, CDR3 protein. A D gene is named only where the DNA matches it firmly. For some rows the clone size is stated as once, few or many, or as a class when expanded; others skip it.

. TRBJ1-2 TRBV4-3 . TGCGCCAGCAGCCAAGATCAGGTCGACCCGAAGCACTATGGCTACACCTTC CASSQDQVDPKHYGYTF
few TRBJ2-7 TRBV2 . TGTGCCAGCAGTCTCGCCCCAGAGAACGAGCAGTACTTC CASSLAPENEQYF
. TRBJ2-1 TRBV7-2 TRBD2 TGTGCCAGCAGCTTAACTAGCGGGGGCCGGAGCTCCTACAATGAGCAGTTCTTC CASSLTSGGRSSYNEQFF
. TRBJ2-1 TRBV27 TRBD2 TGTGCCAGCAGCCCCCTTGGGCTAGCGGGAGTAAATGAGCAGTTCTTC CASSPLGLAGVNEQFF
. TRBJ1-1 TRBV19 . TGTGCCAGTAGTATAGCAGGGATACTGAACACTGAAGCTTTCTTT CASSIAGILNTEAFF
. TRBJ1-1 TRBV7-9 TRBD1 TGTGCCAGCAGTGACCGGGACAGGGGAAACACTGAAGCTTTCTTT CASSDRDRGNTEAFF
. TRBJ2-2 TRBV27 . TGTGCCAGCAGTTTACTAACAAACACCGGGGAGCTGTTTTTT CASSLLTNTGELFF
. TRBJ2-1 TRBV9 . TGTGCCAGCAGCGTAGCGGGGGTCTTCGATGAGCAGTTCTTC CASSVAGVFDEQFF
. TRBJ2-7 TRBV27 . TGTGCCAGCAGCCCCATAGGGGGTGGCTCCTACGAGCAGTACTTC CASSPIGGGSYEQYF
. TRBJ2-7 TRBV7-2 . TGTGCCAGCAGTCCCGGGGTTAGTTACGAGCAGTACTTC CASSPGVSYEQYF
. TRBJ2-3 TRBV4-1 . TGCGCCAGCAGCCAAGTGGAAGATACGCAGTATTTT CASSQVEDTQYF
. TRBJ2-7 TRBV7-9 . TGTGCCAGCAGCTTCAAGTCCTACGAGCAGTACTTC CASSFKSYEQYF
. TRBJ1-2 TRBV4-1 . TGCGCCAGCAGCCATCCCGGGGGTTCTGCTAACTATGGCTACACCTTC CASSHPGGSANYGYTF
. TRBJ2-5 TRBV4-1 . TGCGCCAGCAGCCAAGAAAACCAAGAGACCCAGTACTTC CASSQENQETQYF
. TRBJ2-1 TRBV5-1 TRBD2 TGCGCCAGCAGCCTGGGCCTAGCGGCCTTTATTCACAATGAGCAGTTCTTC CASSLGLAAFIHNEQFF
. TRBJ2-5 TRBV5-4 . TGTGCCAGCAGCTTCTCGGAGACCCAGTACTTC CASSFSETQYF
. TRBJ2-5 TRBV15 . TGTGCCACCAGCAGAGATTTGGGGGACCAAGAGACCCAGTACTTC CATSRDLGDQETQYF
. TRBJ1-1 TRBV19 . TGTGCCACCCTGAATGGAGGCCGTGAAGCTTTCTTT CATLNGGREAFF
. TRBJ2-1 TRBV9 . TGTGCCAGCAGCCCTTTTACCGGGACGCCCTCCTACAATGAGCAGTTCTTC CASSPFTGTPSYNEQFF
. TRBJ1-1 TRBV11-2 . TGTGCCAGCAGCAACCACGCCGCTGAAGCTTTCTTT CASSNHAAEAFF
. TRBJ1-4 TRBV27 . TGTGCCAGCCGGCGAAATAATGAAAAACTGTTTTTT CASRRNNEKLFF
. TRBJ1-2 TRBV11-2 TRBD1 TGTGCCAGCAGCTTTCCCACCGGGACAGACTATGGCTACACCTTC CASSFPTGTDYGYTF
. TRBJ1-1 TRBV27 . TGTGCCAGCAGTTTATCAGGGATTGGTGAAGCTTTCTTT CASSLSGIGEAFF
. TRBJ2-7 TRBV27 . TGTGCCAGCAGCCTACAGGGAGCTTCCTACGAGCAGTACTTC CASSLQGASYEQYF
few TRBJ1-1 TRBV29-1 TRBD1 TGCAGCGTTGAGGGTGGTACCGGGACAGAGGCTTTCTTT CSVEGGTGTEAFF
. TRBJ1-2 TRBV9 TRBD1 TGTGCCAGCAGCGTAGCCCAAGACAGGGCTGGGTTAGACTACACCTTC CASSVAQDRAGLDYTF